These 17 T cell receptor beta chains came from one sample sequenced in a study of beta chain features in type 1 diabetes. Study findings and constraints: A moderate, significant TCRB CDR3 shortening appeared in type 1 diabetes across four CD4+ subsets.

No antigen has been identified for these receptors. Sequenced material consisted of expressed TCRB transcripts (all of the isolated RNA was reverse transcribed). Generated by immunoSEQ multiplex PCR, the TCRdb table keeps only in-frame clones and is missing some. The table has a few hundred thousand clones, 14% seen once. The sample consisted of naive CD4+ T cells from blood. These receptors were collected from a man under 40 with type 1 diabetes.

The chain recombines TRBV5-6 with TRBJ2-5; no definite D call. The CDR3 is 15 amino acids. Germline CDR1 reads SGHDT; CDR2 reads YYEEEE. V lost 0 bases and J 5 bases, leaving 14 bases between the germline ends. The CDR3 DNA is TGTGCCAGCAGCTTGGCCCTTGGAGTCCAGGAGACCCAGTACTTC. This encodes CASSLALGVQETQYF.

This clone came up a few times. This CDR3 reads CATLGRGVSGANVLTF. CDR3 DNA sequence: TGTGCCACCCTGGGGCGGGGCGTCTCTGGGGCCAACGTCCTGACTTTC. The chain is built from TRBV19 and TRBJ2-6; TRBD2 might be the D (6 bases). V gave up 10 bases and J gave up 0 bases, with 16 bases separating them. Looked up from germline, CDR1 is LNHDA and CDR2 is SQIVND (reference sequence). This CDR3 has 16 amino acids. Full variable domain (remainder filled in from reference TRBV19 and TRBJ2-6): DGGITQSPKYLFRKEGQNVTLSCEQNLNHDAMYWYRQDPGQGLRLIYYSQIVNDFQKGDIAEGYSVSREKKESFPLTVTSAQKNPTAFYLCATLGRGVSGANVLTFGAGSRLTVL.

This clone was detected a few times. This chain connects TRBV5-4 to TRBJ1-2, with D unclear. This CDR3 is built from 14 residues. Germline CDR1 is SGHNT and CDR2 is YYREEE (reference sequence). V shed 0 bases and J shed 2 bases, with 8 bases lying between them. For the CDR3, the DNA is TGTGCCAGCAGCTTGGAGCACAGAAACTATGGCTACACCTTC. It specifies CASSLEHRNYGYTF. The entire variable domain, with the rest obtained from reference TRBV5-4 and TRBJ1-2, is as follows: ETGVTQSPTHLIKTRGQQVTLRCSSQSGHNTVSWYQQALGQGPQFIFQYYREEENGRGNFPPRFSGLQFPNYSSELNVNALELDDSALYLCASSLEHRNYGYTFGSGTRLTVV.

The genes are TRBV30 and TRBJ2-3, with unresolved D. Trimming pared 4 bases from V and 7 bases from J, leaving 12 bases between. The CDR3 has 12 amino acids. Germline CDR1 reads GTSNPN; CDR2 reads SVGIG (reference sequence). CDR3 sequence (DNA): TGTGCCTGGAAACCGCTAGAGCATACGCAGTATTTT. Protein sequence: CAWKPLEHTQYF. Using reference TRBV30 and TRBJ2-3 for the parts outside the CDR3, the full variable domain is SQTIHQWPATLVQPVGSPLSLECTVEGTSNPNLYWYRQAAGRGLQLLFYSVGIGQISSEVPQNLSASRPQDRQFILSSKKLLLSDSGFYLCAWKPLEHTQYFGPGTRLTVL.

The genes are TRBV4-2 and TRBJ2-2, with TRBD2 matching over 8 bases. CDR3 length: 14 residues. After removal of 5 bases from V and 6 bases from J, the junction contained 5 bases not matched to a gene. Per germline, CDR1 LGHNA and CDR2 YNFKEQ. CDR3 nucleotide sequence: TGTGCCAGCAGCTTAGAAGCGGGAGCCGGGGAGCTGTTTTTT. This gives the protein CASSLEAGAGELFF.

This chain connects TRBV29-1 to TRBJ2-1; D perhaps matches TRBD2 (6 bases). The CDR3 spans 13 residues. V lost 6 bases to trimming and J lost 8 bases, with 17 bases between them. Germline values: CDR1 SQVTM, CDR2 ANQGSEA. DNA for the CDR3: TGCAGCGTAAACCGACTAGGAGGGCATGAGCAGTTCTTC. Protein product: CSVNRLGGHEQFF.

This clone came up many times. The genes are TRBV29-1 and TRBJ2-3, with D unresolved. With 3 bases removed from V and 6 bases from J, the gap between germline ends came to 13 bases. Germline loops: CDR1 SQVTM, CDR2 ANQGSEA. The CDR3 totals 13 residues. The CDR3 sequence is CSVDLQLADTQYF. The CDR3 DNA reads TGCAGCGTTGATCTACAGCTGGCGGATACGCAGTATTTT.

This clone was counted a few times. J is TRBJ2-3 and V is TRBV28; 10 bases align to TRBD2. The V segment lost 4 bases and the J segment 2 bases; nucleotides outside the gene matches: 3. The CDR3 totals 15 residues. Germline V gene sequence: CDR1 MDHEN, CDR2 SYDVKM. CDR3 sequence reads: CASSSLAGDTDTQYF. The CDR3 bases are TGTGCCAGCAGTTCCCTAGCGGGAGACACAGATACGCAGTATTTT.

The table lists this clone with a few counts. The V and J genes are TRBV4-3 and TRBJ2-7; 8 nucleotides align to TRBD2. From germline, CDR1 is LGHNA and CDR2 YSLEER. J gave up 1 base and V 3 bases, and 8 bases lay outside the gene matches. The CDR3 is 16 residues long. CDR3 bases: TGCGCCAGCAGCCATAACAGCGGGAGCGCTTCCTACGAGCAGTACTTC. This sequence encodes CASSHNSGSASYEQYF.

This clone was detected a few times. The genes are TRBV6-5 and TRBJ2-3, with a tentative D call TRBD2 (6 bases). V was cut by 0 bases and J by 1 base, with 8 bases left in between. This CDR3 has 15 amino acids. The germline V gene has CDR1 MNHEY and CDR2 SVGAGI. CDR3 sequence: CASSYSGSGTDTQYF. CDR3 nucleotide sequence: TGTGCCAGCAGTTACTCCGGGAGTGGCACAGATACGCAGTATTTT.

The chain uses TRBV19 and TRBJ1-5; TRBD1 is a possible D gene (6 bases). This CDR3 spans 13 amino acids. Trimming took 6 bases from V and 6 from J, leaving 12 bases between them. Germline lookup yields CDR1 LNHDA and CDR2 SQIVND (reference sequence). This CDR3 is CASRRGEGQPQHF. The CDR3 coding sequence is TGTGCCAGTAGAAGGGGGGAGGGTCAGCCCCAGCATTTT.

This clone was detected only a few times. The chain links TRBV5-1 to TRBJ2-7, with a possible D match to TRBD1 (5 bases). Germline V gene data show CDR1 as SGHRS and CDR2 as YFSETQ. The V gene lost 0 bases and the J gene lost 4 bases, with 14 bases spanning the gap. The CDR3 consists of 15 residues. Here the CDR3 reads CASSLAPAKGYEQYF. In DNA form, the CDR3 reads TGCGCCAGCAGCTTGGCGCCAGCAAAGGGGTACGAGCAGTACTTC. The full variable domain, rest sourced from reference TRBV5-1 and TRBJ2-7, is KAGVTQTPRYLIKTRGQQVTLSCSPISGHRSVSWYQQTPGQGLQFLFEYFSETQRNKGNFPGRFSGRQFSNSRSEMNVSTLELGDSALYLCASSLAPAKGYEQYFGPGTRLTVT.

The rearrangement joins TRBV9 to TRBJ2-2, with 11 positions matching TRBD2. V was pared by 4 bases and J by 7 bases, with 9 bases of the junction left unmatched. The CDR3 runs to 16 residues. CDR1 and CDR2 from the germline V gene are SGDLS and YYNGEE. The CDR3 loop is CASSPGTSGAGGELFF. The CDR3 DNA sequence: TGTGCCAGCAGCCCAGGGACTAGCGGTGCGGGCGGGGAGCTGTTTTTT. The whole variable domain, remainder taken from reference TRBV9 and TRBJ2-2, is DSGVTQTPKHLITATGQRVTLRCSPRSGDLSVYWYQQSLDQGLQFLIQYYNGEERAKGNILERFSAQQFPDLHSELNLSSLELGDSALYFCASSPGTSGAGGELFFGEGSRLTVL.

The CDR3 bases are TGTGCCAGCAGCCACAGGGGCAATCAGCCCCAGCATTTT. Translation gives CASSHRGNQPQHF. The chain is built from TRBV16 and TRBJ1-5; perhaps TRBD1 as D (5 bases). Trimming stripped 3 bases from V and 2 bases from J, with 5 bases between. The germline V gene encodes CDR1 KGHSY and CDR2 FQNENV. This CDR3 contains 13 residues. Together with reference TRBV16 and TRBJ1-5, the CDR3 gives the full variable domain: GEEVAQTPKHLVRGEGQKAKLYCAPIKGHSYVFWYQQVLKNEFKFLISFQNENVFDETGMPKERFSAKCLPNSPCSLEIQATKLEDSAVYFCASSHRGNQPQHFGDGTRLSIL.

The chain couples TRBV28 to TRBJ1-2; TRBD1 agrees at 8 bases. CDR1 and CDR2 (germline): MDHEN, SYDVKM. CDR3 length: 13 amino acids. Unmatched junction bases numbered 9, after V lost 7 bases and J lost 8 bases. The CDR3 DNA reads TGTGCCAGCAACAACCAGGGGGCGGGCGGCTACACCTTC. Protein product: CASNNQGAGGYTF.

This clone has only a few counts. The chain employs TRBV4-2 and TRBJ1-5; 8 positions match TRBD1. Germline values: CDR1 LGHNA, CDR2 YNFKEQ. CDR3 length: 15 amino acids. Trimming removed 2 bases from V and 7 bases from J; junction bases left unmatched: 7. CDR3: CASSQSGTGGQPQHF. The CDR3 DNA reads as TGTGCCAGCAGCCAATCCGGGACAGGAGGCCAGCCCCAGCATTTT.

The rearrangement links TRBV6-5 to TRBJ2-6, with D uncertain. CDR3 length: 15 residues. The germline V gene has CDR1 MNHEY and CDR2 SVGAGI. The V gene lost 7 bases and the J gene lost 0 bases, with 10 bases spanning the gap. The CDR3 DNA reads TGTGCCAGCACTATTACCCTCTCTGGGGCCAACGTCCTGACTTTC. Amino acid sequence: CASTITLSGANVLTF.